The 25 T cell receptor beta chains reported below all come from one sample, sequenced in a study of T cells in women clearing cervical HPV infection. TCRdb keeps only in-frame clones here, not all; method: immunoSEQ multiplex PCR. This sample contains about 32,000 clones. Material for sequencing was blood buffy coat. Receptor source: a woman aged 18 to 75 with a cervical HPV16 infection that either progressed to CIN3+ or cleared (not recorded which).

The CDR3 sequence is CASSPGTDPNIQYF. CDR3 bases read: TGTGCCAGCTCACCGGGGACAGACCCTAACATT. This rearrangement joins TRBV18 to TRBJ2-4; 7 bases match TRBD1. Read coverage stops 3 residues before the CDR3 terminus; the germline J gene supplies the remainder. CDR3 length: 14 residues. The ends lost 3 bases at V and 7 bases at J; junction bases unmatched: 6. Germline loops: CDR1 KGHSH, CDR2 LQKENI.

As concerns this clone: The read is 3 residues too short to cover the CDR3 end, so that end is filled in from the germline J gene. The genes are TRBV20-1 and TRBJ2-7; D might be TRBD1 or TRBD2, each matching 6 bases. The CDR3 spans 14 residues. Germline CDR1 reads DFQATT; CDR2 reads SNEGSKA (reference sequence). Trimming shortened V by 6 bases and J by 0 bases, and 15 bases separated the two germline ends. The CDR3 sequence: CSAQGSGSSYEQYF. The DNA read from the CDR3 is TGCAGTGCGCAGGGGTCCGGGAGCTCCTACGAG.

Remarks on this clone: The read terminates 3 residues ahead of where the CDR3 ends, so the germline J gene completes it. The genes are TRBV30 and TRBJ1-2; the match to TRBD1 covers 9 bases. This CDR3 comprises 14 residues. Germline CDR1 is GTSNPN and CDR2 is SVGIG (reference sequence). The CDR3 reads CAWVATGGNNDYTF. CDR3 DNA (partial): TGTGCCTGGGTGGCGACAGGGGGGAACAATGAC.

Comments on this clone: Read coverage stops 3 residues before the CDR3 terminus; the germline J gene supplies the remainder. The rearrangement uses TRBV12-3 or TRBV12-4 and TRBJ1-4, with D uncertain. This CDR3 has 13 amino acids. Trimming left V 4 bases short and J 8 bases short, with 11 bases between. The CDR3 loop is CASSWASGEKLFF. The CDR3 DNA, read in part, is TGTGCCAGCAGTTGGGCTTCGGGGGAAAAA.

Worth noting for this clone: Read sequence stops 3 residues before the CDR3 end, and the germline J gene provides the missing end. The chain joins TRBV19 to TRBJ1-4, with no clear D. Trimming took 3 bases from V and 10 from J, leaving 15 bases between them. The CDR3 consists of 14 residues. Germline lookup yields CDR1 LNHDA and CDR2 SQIVND (reference sequence). The CDR3 bases that were read are TGTGCCAGTAGTATTAACAGTGGCAAGGGAAAA. It specifies CASSINSGKGK. The whole CDR3 protein is CASSINSGKGKLFF. Full variable domain (rest looked up from reference TRBV19 and TRBJ1-4): DGGITQSPKYLFRKEGQNVTLSCEQNLNHDAMYWYRQDPGQGLRLIYYSQIVNDFQKGDIAEGYSVSREKKESFPLTVTSAQKNPTAFYLCASSINSGKGKLFFGSGTQLSVL.

The covered CDR3 bases are TGTGCCACCCCAGGGTTTAGAGCTAATGAAAAA. Its translation is CATPGFRANEK. The complete CDR3 reads CATPGFRANEKLFF. The rearrangement links TRBV15 to TRBJ1-4; the D gene is possibly TRBD1 (5 bases). The sequenced fragment ends 3 residues before the CDR3 boundary, so the rest is inferred from the germline J gene. Germline V lookup: CDR1 LNHNV, CDR2 YYDKDF (reference sequence). V lost 8 bases, J lost 3 bases, and 13 bases lay in between. This CDR3 spans 14 amino acids. The entire variable domain, with the rest obtained from reference TRBV15 and TRBJ1-4, is as follows: DAMVIQNPRYQVTQFGKPVTLSCSQTLNHNVMYWYQQKSSQAPKLLFHYYDKDFNNEADTPDNFQSRRPNTSFCFLDIRSPGLGDTAMYLCATPGFRANEKLFFGSGTQLSVL.

A remark on this clone: Read sequence stops 3 residues before the CDR3 end, and the germline J gene provides the missing end. The rearrangement links TRBV6-2 or TRBV6-3 to TRBJ1-1; D is perhaps TRBD1 (6 bases). The CDR3 is 13 residues long. Trimming cost V 6 bases and J 0 bases, with 8 bases left between them. Germline CDR1 and CDR2: MNHEY and SVGEGT. Incomplete CDR3 DNA: TGTGCCAGCAGAGACAGGATGAACACTGAA. It is translated as CASRDRMNTE. In full, the CDR3 reads CASRDRMNTEAFF.

About this clone itself: The read is 3 residues too short to cover the CDR3 end, so that end is filled in from the germline J gene. The rearrangement links TRBV13 to TRBJ2-3; 11 bases fit TRBD1. Germline CDR1 PRHDT, CDR2 FYEKMQ (reference sequence). There are 15 residues in the CDR3. The sequenced CDR3 bases are TGTGCCAGCAGCTCCCGGACAGGGGGCCAAGAGACG. Residues: CASSSRTGGQET. The CDR3 reads in full as CASSSRTGGQETQYF. Supplemented by reference TRBV13 and TRBJ2-3, the full variable domain reads AAGVIQSPRHLIKEKRETATLKCYPIPRHDTVYWYQQGPGQDPQFLISFYEKMQSDKGSIPDRFSAQQFSDYHSELNMSSLELGDSALYFCASSSRTGGQETQYFGPGTRLTVL.

Notes on this clone: The read is 3 residues too short to cover the CDR3 end, so that end is filled in from the germline J gene. This chain joins TRBV19 and TRBJ2-1, with D perhaps given as TRBD1 or TRBD2 (5 bases each). Trimming removed 9 bases at V and 1 base at J, with 16 bases between. There are 15 residues in the CDR3. Looked up from germline, CDR1 is LNHDA and CDR2 is SQIVND (reference sequence). The CDR3 loop is CASTRGVSSYNEQFF. The sequenced CDR3 bases are TGTGCCAGCACGAGGGGAGTAAGTTCCTACAATGAG.

With respect to this clone: The CDR3 is cut off 3 residues early in the read; its end comes from the germline J gene. The V call is TRBV5-1, the J call TRBJ1-2; TRBD1 aligns across 8 bases. The germline V gene encodes CDR1 SGHRS and CDR2 YFSETQ. With V trimmed by 3 bases and J by 6 bases, 13 bases remained unmatched. The CDR3 spans 16 residues. The CDR3 spells CASSSELTDRGHGYTF. The sequenced CDR3 bases are TGCGCCAGCAGCTCCGAACTCACCGACAGGGGCCATGGC.

Regarding this clone: The read halts 3 residues ahead of the CDR3 end, with the missing end drawn from the germline J gene. The chain is built from TRBV5-4 and TRBJ2-7, with 8 positions matching TRBD1. The CDR3 contains 13 residues. J lost 4 bases, V lost 6 bases, and 6 bases had no gene match. In germline, CDR1 is SGHNT, CDR2 YYREEE (reference sequence). CDR3 residues: CASTRTGSYEQYF. CDR3 bases read: TGTGCCAGCACGAGGACAGGGTCTTACGAG.

A word on this clone: The read ends 3 residues early relative to the CDR3; the germline J gene fills the gap. This chain joins TRBV29-1 and TRBJ2-1; tentatively, D is TRBD2 (7 bases). Trimming stripped 6 bases from V and 5 bases from J, with 20 bases between. The length of the CDR3 is 15 residues. Germline CDR1 SQVTM, CDR2 ANQGSEA. The CDR3 DNA, read in part, is TGCAGCGTGGGGGCCGGGGGGAGTGGGAACAATGAG. Translation: CSVGAGGSGNNE. The CDR3 in its entirety is CSVGAGGSGNNEQFF.

With respect to this clone: The sequence runs out 3 residues before the end of the CDR3; the remainder is reconstructed from the germline J gene. Other nucleotide sequences in the sample specify the same CDR3. V gene TRBV6-1 combines with J gene TRBJ1-3; 7 positions match TRBD1. V was pared by 2 bases and J by 9 bases, with 7 bases of the junction left unmatched. The CDR3 contains 14 residues. Per the germline V gene, CDR1 is MNHNS and CDR2 is SASEGT. The CDR3 sequence: CASSERQGVGTIYF. The CDR3 DNA, read in part, is TGTGCCAGCAGTGAACGCCAGGGGGTGGGCACC.

For this clone: Read data end 3 residues before the CDR3 end; the end is taken from the germline J gene. This chain links TRBV19 with TRBJ1-4, with TRBD1 matching over 7 bases. Germline CDR1 and CDR2: LNHDA and SQIVND (reference sequence). CDR3 size: 16 residues. CDR3 DNA, as far as it was read: TGTGCCAGTAGTGCAGAGAGACAGGGCGGTAATTCACCA. Translation: CASSAERQGGNSP. The whole CDR3 region reads CASSAERQGGNSPLFF.

Concerning this clone: The DNA ends 3 residues before the CDR3 does, and the rest of the CDR3 is filled in from the germline J gene. The chain has TRBV5-4 and TRBJ1-4, with 7 bases that match TRBD1. This CDR3 comprises 15 residues. Losses at the gene ends were 4 bases for V and 4 bases for J; bases not matched to a gene: 7. The germline gives CDR1 SGHNT, CDR2 YYREEE (reference sequence). Incomplete CDR3 DNA: TGTGCCAGCAGCCTTTTGGGACAGCTTAATGAAAAA. This codes for CASSLLGQLNEK. The CDR3 in its entirety is CASSLLGQLNEKLFF.

Considering frequency, this clone is medium-sized. The read terminates 3 residues before the CDR3 end, so the remaining end is supplied by the germline J gene. V gene TRBV16 combines with J gene TRBJ1-2; 9 bases line up with TRBD1. Germline V lookup: CDR1 KGHSY, CDR2 FQNENV. The CDR3 runs to 15 residues. Here the CDR3 reads CASSQSTGGMGDYTF. The sequenced CDR3 bases are TGTGCCAGCAGCCAATCGACAGGGGGAATGGGTGAC.

Notes on this clone: The read ends 3 residues shy of where the CDR3 ends; the end is completed using the germline J gene. V gene TRBV7-9 combines with J gene TRBJ1-2; maybe TRBD1 (6 bases). CDR3 length: 14 amino acids. Germline-derived CDR1 and CDR2 are SEHNR and FQNEAQ (reference sequence). The CDR3 sequence is CASSLLGQINIYTF. The DNA read from the CDR3 is TGTGCCAGCAGCTTACTTGGACAGATAAACATC. The complete variable domain, with remaining parts taken from reference TRBV7-9 and TRBJ1-2, reads DTGVSQNPRHKITKRGQNVTFRCDPISEHNRLYWYRQTLGQGPEFLTYFQNEAQLEKSRLLSDRFSAERPKGSFSTLEIQRTEQGDSAMYLCASSLLGQINIYTFGSGTRLTVV.

To note about this clone: The missing CDR3 end, 3 residues past where the read stops, is filled in from the germline J gene. This chain uses TRBV11-2 with TRBJ2-5, with 9 bases fitting TRBD2. CDR1 and CDR2 (germline): SGHAT, FQNNGV. The junction had 7 bases not matched to a gene; V was cut back by 3 bases and J by 5 bases. The CDR3 is 15 residues long. The part of the CDR3 DNA that was read is TGTGCCAGCAGCTTCGAGGGGCGGGGGGGGGAGACC. It encodes CASSFEGRGGET. From start to end, the CDR3 is CASSFEGRGGETQYF. Full variable domain (rest looked up from reference TRBV11-2 and TRBJ2-5): EAGVAQSPRYKIIEKRQSVAFWCNPISGHATLYWYQQILGQGPKLLIQFQNNGVVDDSQLPKDRFSAERLKGVDSTLKIQPAKLEDSAVYLCASSFEGRGGETQYFGPGTRLLVL.

With regard to this clone: The CDR3 goes on 3 residues after the read ends, and that part is filled in from the germline J gene. V and J are TRBV30 and TRBJ1-1; D uncertain. Trimming took off 0 bases at V and 1 base at J, with 6 bases between the two ends. The length of the CDR3 is 13 residues. CDR1 and CDR2 (germline): GTSNPN, SVGIG (reference sequence). Incomplete CDR3 DNA: TGTGCCTGGAGTGTACTCGAGAACACTGAA. Translated, it gives CAWSVLENTE. The CDR3 as a whole reads CAWSVLENTEAFF.

With regard to this clone: With the read ending 3 residues before the CDR3 end, the germline J gene is used to fill in that end. This chain links TRBV7-9 with TRBJ2-7, with TRBD1 identical over 10 bases. Germline V gene sequence: CDR1 SEHNR, CDR2 FQNEAQ (reference sequence). This CDR3 is built from 14 residues. Germline trimming cut 3 bases from V and 5 bases from J; bases unmatched to any gene: 4. CDR3 DNA (partial): TGTGCCAGCAGCTTCCGGGACAGGGGCCACGAG. Translation: CASSFRDRGHE. The CDR3, in full, reads CASSFRDRGHEQYF.

In the case of this clone: The read is 3 residues too short to cover the CDR3 end, so that end is filled in from the germline J gene. The V call is TRBV30, the J call TRBJ2-3; TRBD1 agrees at 9 bases. Germline-derived CDR1 and CDR2 are GTSNPN and SVGIG (reference sequence). CDR3 size: 13 residues. This CDR3 reads CAAQTGGRKTQYF. The CDR3 DNA, read in part, is TGTGCCGCGCAGACAGGGGGGAGGAAAACG.

A note on this clone: With the read ending 3 residues before the CDR3 end, the germline J gene is used to fill in that end. The chain is built from TRBV19 and TRBJ1-6; 10 nucleotides agree with TRBD1. The germline V gene has CDR1 LNHDA and CDR2 SQIVND (reference sequence). Trimming at V came to 4 bases and at J to 9 bases, leaving 3 bases not matched to a gene. The CDR3 has 14 amino acids. CDR3 in amino acids: CASSTGQGSSPLHF. The sequenced CDR3 bases are TGTGCCAGTAGTACGGGACAGGGGTCTTCACCC.

For this clone: The read ends 3 residues before the CDR3 terminus; that terminus is restored from the germline J gene. This chain links TRBV5-1 with TRBJ1-5, with a tentative D call TRBD1 (5 bases). Germline V CDR1 and CDR2: SGHRS, YFSETQ. Trimming pared 3 bases from V and 7 bases from J, leaving 11 bases between. There are 13 residues in the CDR3. Incomplete CDR3 DNA: TGCGCCAGCAGCTGGGATGGGGCCCAGCCC. Protein: CASSWDGAQP. The whole CDR3 is CASSWDGAQPQHF. The full variable domain, rest sourced from reference TRBV5-1 and TRBJ1-5, is KAGVTQTPRYLIKTRGQQVTLSCSPISGHRSVSWYQQTPGQGLQFLFEYFSETQRNKGNFPGRFSGRQFSNSRSEMNVSTLELGDSALYLCASSWDGAQPQHFGDGTRLSIL.

Of note for this clone: Sequencing ends 3 residues short of the CDR3 end; the germline J gene provides the rest. This chain links TRBV20-1 with TRBJ2-3; the D gene is possibly TRBD1 (6 bases). CDR1 DFQATT and CDR2 SNEGSKA come from the germline V gene (reference sequence). The CDR3 totals 15 residues. The CDR3: CSAREGAGNNQPQYF. CDR3 DNA (partial): TGCAGTGCTAGAGAGGGGGCAGGGAATAATCAGCCG.

A remark on this clone: The read gets to within 3 residues of the CDR3 end, and the germline J gene fills in the rest. The chain links TRBV5-6 to TRBJ1-1; 8 nucleotides align to TRBD1. CDR3 length: 13 amino acids. The trim removed 4 bases at V and 5 bases at J, leaving 4 bases unmatched. Germline CDR1 and CDR2: SGHDT and YYEEEE. CDR3 DNA (partial): TGTGCCAGCAGCCCTGGACAGGGTACTGAA. It yields the protein CASSPGQGTE. In full, the CDR3 is CASSPGQGTEAFF.